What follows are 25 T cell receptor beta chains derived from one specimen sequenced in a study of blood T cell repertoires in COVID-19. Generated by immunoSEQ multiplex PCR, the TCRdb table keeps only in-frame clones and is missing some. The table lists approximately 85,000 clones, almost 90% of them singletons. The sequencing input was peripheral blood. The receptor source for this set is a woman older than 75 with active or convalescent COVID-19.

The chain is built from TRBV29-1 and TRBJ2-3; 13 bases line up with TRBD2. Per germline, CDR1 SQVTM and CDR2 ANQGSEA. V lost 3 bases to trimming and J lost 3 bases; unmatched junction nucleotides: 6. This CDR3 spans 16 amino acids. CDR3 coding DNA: TGCAGCGTTGAGGGAGGGGGACTAGCGGGAACAGATACGCAGTATTTT. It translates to CSVEGGGLAGTDTQYF.

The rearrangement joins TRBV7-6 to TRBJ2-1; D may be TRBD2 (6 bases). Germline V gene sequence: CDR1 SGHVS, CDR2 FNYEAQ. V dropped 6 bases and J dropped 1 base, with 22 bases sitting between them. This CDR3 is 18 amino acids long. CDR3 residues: CASSQGLRGPRSYNEQFF. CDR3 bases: TGTGCCAGCAGTCAAGGGTTGCGGGGACCTAGGTCCTACAATGAGCAGTTCTTC.

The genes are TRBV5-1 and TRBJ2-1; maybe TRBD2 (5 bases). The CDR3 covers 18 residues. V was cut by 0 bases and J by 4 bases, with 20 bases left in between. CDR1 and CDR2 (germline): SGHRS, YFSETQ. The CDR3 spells CASSLGAGSGLAYNEQFF. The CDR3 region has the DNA TGCGCCAGCAGCTTGGGGGCAGGTAGTGGCCTAGCATACAATGAGCAGTTCTTC.

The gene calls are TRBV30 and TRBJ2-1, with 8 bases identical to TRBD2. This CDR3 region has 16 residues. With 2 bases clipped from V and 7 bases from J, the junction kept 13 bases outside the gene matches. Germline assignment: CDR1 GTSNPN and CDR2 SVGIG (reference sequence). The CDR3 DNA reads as TGTGCCTGGAGTAGTACCGGGACTAGTGGTAGGAATGAGCAGTTCTTC. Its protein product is CAWSSTGTSGRNEQFF.

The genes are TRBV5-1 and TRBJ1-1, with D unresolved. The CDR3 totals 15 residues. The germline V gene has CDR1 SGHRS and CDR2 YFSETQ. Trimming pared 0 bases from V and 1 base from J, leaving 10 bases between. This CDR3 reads CASSLGQTTNTEAFF. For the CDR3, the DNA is TGCGCCAGCAGCTTGGGTCAGACAACGAACACTGAAGCTTTCTTT.

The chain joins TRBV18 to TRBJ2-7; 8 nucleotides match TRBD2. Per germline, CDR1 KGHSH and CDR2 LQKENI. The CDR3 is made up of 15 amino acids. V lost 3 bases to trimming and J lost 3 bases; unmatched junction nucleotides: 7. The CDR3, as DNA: TGTGCCAGCTCACCTCCAAGCGGGGGTCGCTACGAGCAGTACTTC. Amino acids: CASSPPSGGRYEQYF.

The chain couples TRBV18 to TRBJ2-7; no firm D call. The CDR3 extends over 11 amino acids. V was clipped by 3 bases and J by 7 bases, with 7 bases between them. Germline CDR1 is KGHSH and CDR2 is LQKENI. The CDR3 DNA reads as TGTGCCAGCTCACCCGGGTTGGAGCAGTACTTC. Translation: CASSPGLEQYF.

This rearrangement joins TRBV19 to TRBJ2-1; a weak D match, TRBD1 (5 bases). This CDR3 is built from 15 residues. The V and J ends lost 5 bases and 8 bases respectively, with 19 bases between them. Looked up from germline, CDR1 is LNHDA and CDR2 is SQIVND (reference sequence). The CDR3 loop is CASSGVFAGYDEQFF. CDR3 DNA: TGTGCCAGTAGTGGGGTATTTGCAGGGTACGATGAGCAGTTCTTC.

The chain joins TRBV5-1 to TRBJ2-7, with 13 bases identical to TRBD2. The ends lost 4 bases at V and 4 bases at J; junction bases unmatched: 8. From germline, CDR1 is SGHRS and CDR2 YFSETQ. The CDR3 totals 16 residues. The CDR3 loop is CASSLGLAGVTYEQYF. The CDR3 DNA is TGCGCCAGCAGCCTTGGACTAGCGGGAGTCACGTACGAGCAGTACTTC.

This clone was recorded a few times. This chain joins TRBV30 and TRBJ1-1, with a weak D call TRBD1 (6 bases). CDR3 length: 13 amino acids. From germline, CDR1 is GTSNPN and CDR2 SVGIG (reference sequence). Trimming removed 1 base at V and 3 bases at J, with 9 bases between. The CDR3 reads CAWSAQGYTEAFF. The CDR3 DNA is TGTGCCTGGAGTGCTCAGGGGTACACTGAAGCTTTCTTT.

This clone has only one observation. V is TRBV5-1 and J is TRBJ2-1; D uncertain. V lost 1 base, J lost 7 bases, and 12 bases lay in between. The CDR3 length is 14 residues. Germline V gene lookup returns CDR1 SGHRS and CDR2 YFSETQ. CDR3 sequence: CASSLSRPENEQFF. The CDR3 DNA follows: TGCGCCAGCAGCTTGTCTAGACCGGAGAATGAGCAGTTCTTC.

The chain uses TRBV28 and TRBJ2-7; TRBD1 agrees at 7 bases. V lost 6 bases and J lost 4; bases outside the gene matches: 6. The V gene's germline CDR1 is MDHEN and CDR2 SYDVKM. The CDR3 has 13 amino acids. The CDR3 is CASSRTGSYEQYF. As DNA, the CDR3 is TGTGCCAGCAGCCGGACAGGCTCATACGAGCAGTACTTC.

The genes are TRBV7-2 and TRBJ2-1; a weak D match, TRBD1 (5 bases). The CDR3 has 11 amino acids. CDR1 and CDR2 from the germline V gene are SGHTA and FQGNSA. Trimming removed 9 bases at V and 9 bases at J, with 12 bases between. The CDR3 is CASRQSSEQFF. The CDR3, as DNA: TGTGCCAGTAGACAGTCAAGTGAGCAGTTCTTC.

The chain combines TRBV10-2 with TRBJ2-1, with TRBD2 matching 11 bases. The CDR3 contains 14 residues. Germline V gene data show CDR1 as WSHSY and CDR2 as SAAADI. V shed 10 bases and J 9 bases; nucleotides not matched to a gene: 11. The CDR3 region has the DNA TGCGCCACACACGGACTAGCGGGTAGGGGTGAGCAGTTCTTC. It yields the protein CATHGLAGRGEQFF.

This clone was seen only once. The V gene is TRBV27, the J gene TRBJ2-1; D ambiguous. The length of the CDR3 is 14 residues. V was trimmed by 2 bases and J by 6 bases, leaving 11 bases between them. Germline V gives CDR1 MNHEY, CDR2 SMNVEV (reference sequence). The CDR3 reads CASSLLQKSNEQFF. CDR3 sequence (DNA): TGTGCCAGCAGTTTACTTCAGAAGTCCAATGAGCAGTTCTTC.

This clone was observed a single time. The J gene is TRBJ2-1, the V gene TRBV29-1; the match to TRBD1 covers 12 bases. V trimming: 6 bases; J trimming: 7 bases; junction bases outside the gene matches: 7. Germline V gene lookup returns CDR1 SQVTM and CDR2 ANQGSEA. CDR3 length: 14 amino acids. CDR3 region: CSVRGQGAGNEQFF. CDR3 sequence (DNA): TGCAGCGTCCGGGGACAGGGGGCTGGGAATGAGCAGTTCTTC.

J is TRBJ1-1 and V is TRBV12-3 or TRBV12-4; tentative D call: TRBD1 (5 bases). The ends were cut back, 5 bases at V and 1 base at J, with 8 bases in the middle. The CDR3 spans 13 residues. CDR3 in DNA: TGTGCCAGCAGTGTAGGACAGAACACTGAAGCTTTCTTT. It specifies CASSVGQNTEAFF.

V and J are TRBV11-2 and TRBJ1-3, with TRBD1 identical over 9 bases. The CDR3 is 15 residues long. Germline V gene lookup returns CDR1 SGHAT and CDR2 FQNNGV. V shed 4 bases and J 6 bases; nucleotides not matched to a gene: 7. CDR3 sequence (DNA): TGTGCCAGCAGCTATGGACAGGGGCAAGTAAACACCATATATTTT. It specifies CASSYGQGQVNTIYF.

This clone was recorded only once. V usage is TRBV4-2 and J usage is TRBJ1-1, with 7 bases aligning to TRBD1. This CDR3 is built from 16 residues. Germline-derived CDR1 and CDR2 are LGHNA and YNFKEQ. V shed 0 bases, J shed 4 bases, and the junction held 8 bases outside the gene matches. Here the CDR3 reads CASSQERQGLGTEAFF. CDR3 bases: TGTGCCAGCAGCCAAGAACGACAGGGTCTGGGCACTGAAGCTTTCTTT.

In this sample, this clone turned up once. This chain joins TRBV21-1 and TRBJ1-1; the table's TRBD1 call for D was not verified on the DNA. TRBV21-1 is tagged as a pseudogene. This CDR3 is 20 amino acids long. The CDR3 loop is CASSKGHPGQGKLGYTEAFF. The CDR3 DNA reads TGTGCCAGCAGCAAAGGGCATCCGGGACAGGGAAAATTGGGGTACACTGAAGCTTTCTTT.

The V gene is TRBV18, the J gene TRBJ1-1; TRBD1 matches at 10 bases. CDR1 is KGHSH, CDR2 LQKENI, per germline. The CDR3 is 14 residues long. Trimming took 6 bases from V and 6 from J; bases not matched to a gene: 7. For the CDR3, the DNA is TGTGCCAGCTCTCGCGGGACAGGGGCCTCTGAAGCTTTCTTT. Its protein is CASSRGTGASEAFF.

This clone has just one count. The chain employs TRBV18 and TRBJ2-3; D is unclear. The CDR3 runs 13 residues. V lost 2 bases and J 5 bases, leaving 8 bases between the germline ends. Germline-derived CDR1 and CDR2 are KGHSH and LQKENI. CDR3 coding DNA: TGTGCCAGCTCACCAAATAAACTAGATACGCAGTATTTT. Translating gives CASSPNKLDTQYF.

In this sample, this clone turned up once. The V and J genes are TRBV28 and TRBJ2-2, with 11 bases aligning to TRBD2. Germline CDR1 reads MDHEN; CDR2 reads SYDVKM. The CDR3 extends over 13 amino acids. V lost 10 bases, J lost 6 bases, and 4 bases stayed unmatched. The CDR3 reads CATRLAGPGELFF. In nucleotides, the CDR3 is TGTGCCACTCGACTAGCGGGACCCGGGGAGCTGTTTTTT.

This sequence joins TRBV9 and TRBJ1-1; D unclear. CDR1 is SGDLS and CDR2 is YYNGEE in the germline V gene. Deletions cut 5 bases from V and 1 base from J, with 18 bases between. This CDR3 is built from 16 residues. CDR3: CASSSGIPPKNTEAFF. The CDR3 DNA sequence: TGTGCCAGCAGTTCCGGGATCCCTCCGAAGAACACTGAAGCTTTCTTT. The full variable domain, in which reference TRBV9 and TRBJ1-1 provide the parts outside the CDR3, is DSGVTQTPKHLITATGQRVTLRCSPRSGDLSVYWYQQSLDQGLQFLIQYYNGEERAKGNILERFSAQQFPDLHSELNLSSLELGDSALYFCASSSGIPPKNTEAFFGQGTRLTVV.

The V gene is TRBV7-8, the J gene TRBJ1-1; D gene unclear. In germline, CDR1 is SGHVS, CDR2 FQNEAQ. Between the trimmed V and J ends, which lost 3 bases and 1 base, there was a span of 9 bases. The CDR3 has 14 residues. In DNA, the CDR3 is TGTGCCAGCAGCTTTCACAGAACGAACACTGAAGCTTTCTTT. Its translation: CASSFHRTNTEAFF.